Shown below are 17 T cell receptor beta chains from a single sample sequenced in a study of T cells in localized non-small cell lung cancer. The method was immunoSEQ multiplex PCR; TCRdb's version includes in-frame clones alone and lacks a portion of them. The table includes approximately 76,000 clones, 80% detected once. The sequenced sample was peripheral blood, obtained before any cancer treatment. Every receptor here comes from a female donor at least 60 years old with stage I lung adenocarcinoma.

The chain recombines TRBV7-9 with TRBJ1-4, with TRBD1 matching over 7 bases. V was clipped by 1 base and J by 5 bases; unmatched bases: 4. CDR1 and CDR2 (germline): SEHNR, FQNEAQ (reference sequence). The CDR3 is 15 amino acids. CDR3: CASSLGAGGNEKLFF. Written as DNA, the CDR3 is TGTGCCAGCAGCTTAGGGGCAGGGGGAAATGAAAAACTGTTTTTT.

The J gene is TRBJ2-7, the V gene TRBV15, with D possibly being TRBD1 (6 bases). CDR1 is LNHNV, CDR2 YYDKDF, per germline (reference sequence). The CDR3 is made up of 13 amino acids. Trimming took off 4 bases at V and 6 bases at J, with 13 bases between the two ends. The CDR3, as DNA: TGTGCCACCAGCACCAGCAGGGGTCCCGAGCAGTACTTC. This encodes CATSTSRGPEQYF.

The chain has TRBV13 and TRBJ2-1; TRBD1 agrees at 8 bases. The CDR3 spans 15 residues. Trimming at V came to 3 bases and at J to 4 bases, leaving 5 bases not matched to a gene. Per germline, CDR1 PRHDT and CDR2 FYEKMQ (reference sequence). The CDR3 spells CASSLTGDGYNEQFF. In DNA form, the CDR3 reads TGTGCCAGCAGCTTGACAGGGGATGGGTACAATGAGCAGTTCTTC.

This clone was picked up a small number of times. V gene TRBV19 combines with J gene TRBJ2-5, with 7 nucleotides matching TRBD1. Trimming took 6 bases from V and 5 from J; bases not matched to a gene: 9. The germline V gene has CDR1 LNHDA and CDR2 SQIVND (reference sequence). This CDR3 has 14 amino acids. The CDR3 bases are TGTGCCAGTAGCTCCCGGACAGGTCTTGAGACCCAGTACTTC. Protein sequence: CASSSRTGLETQYF.

This chain links TRBV27 with TRBJ1-5; the D gene is possibly TRBD1 (5 bases). V was cut by 5 bases and J by 2 bases, with 19 bases left in between. CDR1 MNHEY and CDR2 SMNVEV come from the germline V gene (reference sequence). The CDR3 runs to 17 residues. The CDR3 DNA reads TGTGCCAGCAGTAAGTCCCAGGGCGGAGGAGGCAATCAGCCCCAGCATTTT. Amino acid sequence: CASSKSQGGGGNQPQHF.

The rearrangement links TRBV5-1 to TRBJ2-1; the D call may be TRBD1 or TRBD2 (6 bases each). CDR3 length: 15 residues. In germline, CDR1 is SGHRS, CDR2 YFSETQ. Trimming removed 0 bases from V and 10 bases from J, with 17 bases in between. This CDR3 is CASSLVAGPGQEQFF. The CDR3, as DNA: TGCGCCAGCAGCTTGGTGGCGGGGCCCGGACAGGAGCAGTTCTTC. Using reference TRBV5-1 and TRBJ2-1 for the parts outside the CDR3, the full variable domain is KAGVTQTPRYLIKTRGQQVTLSCSPISGHRSVSWYQQTPGQGLQFLFEYFSETQRNKGNFPGRFSGRQFSNSRSEMNVSTLELGDSALYLCASSLVAGPGQEQFFGPGTRLTVL.

The chain joins TRBV7-2 to TRBJ2-1; D possibly corresponds to TRBD2 (6 bases). Germline V gene lookup returns CDR1 SGHTA and CDR2 FQGNSA. V was cut by 5 bases and J by 4 bases, with 15 bases left in between. This CDR3 comprises 15 residues. The CDR3 sequence: CASSLEASGYNEQFF. CDR3 in DNA: TGTGCCAGCAGCCTCGAAGCCAGCGGGTACAATGAGCAGTTCTTC.

This clone was picked up a small number of times. This chain links TRBV30 with TRBJ1-2; D perhaps matches TRBD1 (5 bases). CDR3 length: 11 amino acids. Trimming left V 4 bases short and J 5 bases short, with 8 bases between. Looked up from germline, CDR1 is GTSNPN and CDR2 is SVGIG (reference sequence). CDR3 loop: CAWNGGYGYTF. The CDR3 nucleotides read TGTGCCTGGAATGGGGGATATGGCTACACCTTC.

The V and J genes are TRBV5-8 and TRBJ1-1, with 9 bases identical to TRBD1. CDR1 is SGHTS, CDR2 YDEGEE, per germline. Trimming took 3 bases from V and 5 from J; bases not matched to a gene: 8. CDR3 size: 15 residues. The CDR3 region is CASSSSVGTGTEAFF. The CDR3 DNA sequence: TGTGCCAGCAGCTCATCAGTAGGGACAGGGACTGAAGCTTTCTTT.

The gene calls are TRBV7-9 and TRBJ2-7, with D perhaps TRBD2 (6 bases). Germline lookup yields CDR1 SEHNR and CDR2 FQNEAQ (reference sequence). There are 14 residues in the CDR3. The V and J ends lost 1 base and 7 bases respectively, with 14 bases between them. The CDR3 DNA follows: TGTGCCAGCAGCTTAGGCGGAGGGGCCTGGGAGCAGTACTTC. Its translation is CASSLGGGAWEQYF.

The chain uses TRBV5-4 and TRBJ2-7; the match to TRBD2 covers 8 bases. The V segment lost 4 bases and the J segment 1 base; nucleotides outside the gene matches: 4. CDR1 SGHNT and CDR2 YYREEE come from the germline V gene (reference sequence). CDR3 length equals 14 residues. The CDR3 region is CASSREGGSYEQYF. Written as DNA, the CDR3 is TGTGCCAGCAGCCGGGAGGGCGGTTCCTACGAGCAGTACTTC.

V is TRBV11-3 and J is TRBJ2-7; D not resolved. Trimming cost V 4 bases and J 3 bases, with 16 bases left between them. The CDR3 covers 15 residues. CDR1 is SGHNT and CDR2 is YENEEA in the germline V gene. DNA of the CDR3: TGTGCCAGCAGCTCACCGTCGGACCCGAACTACGAGCAGTACTTC. This codes for CASSSPSDPNYEQYF.

The V and J genes are TRBV27 and TRBJ2-1; D unclear. This CDR3 has 13 residues. Germline V lookup: CDR1 MNHEY, CDR2 SMNVEV (reference sequence). The V end lost 0 bases, the J end lost 6 bases, and 6 bases lay between the germline ends. The CDR3, as DNA: TGTGCCAGCAGTTTATCAGTACGCAATGAGCAGTTCTTC. Translation gives CASSLSVRNEQFF.

The chain's CDR3 is CASTTAGKGNTIYF. CDR3 nucleotide sequence: TGTGCCAGCACCACGGCAGGGAAGGGAAACACCATATATTTT. The chain joins TRBV2 to TRBJ1-3; tentatively, D is TRBD1 (5 bases). CDR3 length equals 14 residues. Trimming took off 7 bases at V and 4 bases at J, with 14 bases between the two ends. Per germline, CDR1 SNHLY and CDR2 FYNNEI.

The genes are TRBV2 and TRBJ2-5; D possibly corresponds to TRBD1 (6 bases). The ends were cut back, 2 bases at V and 4 bases at J, with 14 bases in the middle. The germline gives CDR1 SNHLY, CDR2 FYNNEI. CDR3 size: 15 residues. CDR3 nucleotides: TGTGCCAGCAGTGAACAGGGGCGGAACGGAGAGACCCAGTACTTC. Translation: CASSEQGRNGETQYF. Using reference TRBV2 and TRBJ2-5 for the parts outside the CDR3, the full variable domain is EPEVTQTPSHQVTQMGQEVILRCVPISNHLYFYWYRQILGQKVEFLVSFYNNEISEKSEIFDDQFSVERPDGSNFTLKIRSTKLEDSAMYFCASSEQGRNGETQYFGPGTRLLVL.

The chain recombines TRBV19 with TRBJ2-7; 7 bases line up with TRBD2. The CDR3 is made up of 13 amino acids. Germline-derived CDR1 and CDR2 are LNHDA and SQIVND (reference sequence). The trim removed 4 bases at V and 6 bases at J, leaving 6 bases unmatched. This CDR3 is CASSRRTSGEQYF. In nucleotides, the CDR3 is TGTGCCAGTAGTAGGAGGACTAGTGGCGAGCAGTACTTC.

The J gene is TRBJ2-7, the V gene TRBV6-6, with D possibly called TRBD1 or TRBD2 (6 bases each). The ends were cut back, 7 bases at V and 2 bases at J, with 15 bases in the middle. Germline CDR1 and CDR2: MNHNY and SVGAGI (reference sequence). The CDR3 totals 14 residues. The CDR3 loop reads CASTPGGTTYEQYF. In DNA, the CDR3 is TGTGCCAGCACCCCCGGAGGGACAACCTACGAGCAGTACTTC.